This T cell receptor beta chain originates from a study of cytomegalovirus exposure and HLA in healthy donors. Notes on the study in general: Altogether, some 170 TCR beta chains were recorded as cytomegalovirus-associated. Donors were assumed by presence/absence analyses to have roughly uniform sequencing depth.

PCR was performed using 60 Vbeta and 13 Jbeta primers. The repertoire was sequenced with immunoSEQ multiplex PCR; TCRdb's copy has only in-frame clones and lacks some. The table lists 130,000 to 150,000 clones, approximately 79% of them singletons. Comments on this clone: Its target is unknown.

CDR3 length equals 13 residues. Germline CDR1 is SGHAT and CDR2 is FQNNGV. V shed 5 bases and J 6 bases; nucleotides not matched to a gene: 4. The receptor's source is a woman in her 30s in good health and CMV-seronegative. The J gene is TRBJ2-3, the V gene TRBV11-2; 8 bases are shared with TRBD2. The sample was PBMCs. CDR3 residues: CASSPRGGDTQYF. The CDR3 nucleotides are TGTGCCAGCAGCCCCCGGGGGGGGGATACGCAGTATTTT.